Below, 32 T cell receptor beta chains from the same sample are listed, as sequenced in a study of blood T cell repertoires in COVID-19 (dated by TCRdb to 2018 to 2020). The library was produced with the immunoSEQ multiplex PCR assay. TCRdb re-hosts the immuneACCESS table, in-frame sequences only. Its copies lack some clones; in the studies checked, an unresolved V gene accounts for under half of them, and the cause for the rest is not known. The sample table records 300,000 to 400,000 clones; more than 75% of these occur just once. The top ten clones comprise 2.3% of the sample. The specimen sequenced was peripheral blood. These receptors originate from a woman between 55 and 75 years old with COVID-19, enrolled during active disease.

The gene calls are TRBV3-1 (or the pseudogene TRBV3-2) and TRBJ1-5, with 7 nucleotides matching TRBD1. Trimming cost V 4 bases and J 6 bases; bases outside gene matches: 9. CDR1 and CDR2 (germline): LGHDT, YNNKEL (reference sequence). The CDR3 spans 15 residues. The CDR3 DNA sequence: TGTGCCAGCAGCCCACGACAGGGTGGGGGTCAGCCCCAGCATTTT. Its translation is CASSPRQGGGQPQHF.

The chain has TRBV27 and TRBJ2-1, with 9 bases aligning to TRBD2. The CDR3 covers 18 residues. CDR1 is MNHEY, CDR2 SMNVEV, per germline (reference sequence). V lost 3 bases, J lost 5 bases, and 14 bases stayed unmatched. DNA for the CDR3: TGTGCCAGCAGTTTGACATTGGCGGGGGGGCTTAGAAACAATGAGCAGTTCTTC. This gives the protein CASSLTLAGGLRNNEQFF.

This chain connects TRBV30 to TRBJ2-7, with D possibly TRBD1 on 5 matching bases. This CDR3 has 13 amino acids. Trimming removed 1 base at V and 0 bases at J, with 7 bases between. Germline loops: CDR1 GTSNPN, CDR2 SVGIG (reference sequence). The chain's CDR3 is CAWSDDSSYEQYF. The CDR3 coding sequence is TGTGCCTGGAGTGATGACAGCTCCTACGAGCAGTACTTC.

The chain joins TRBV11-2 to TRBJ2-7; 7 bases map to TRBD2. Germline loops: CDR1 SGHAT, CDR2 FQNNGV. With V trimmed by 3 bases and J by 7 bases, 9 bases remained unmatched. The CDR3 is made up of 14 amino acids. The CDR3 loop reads CASSFTASGLEQYF. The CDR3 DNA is TGTGCCAGCAGCTTCACTGCTAGCGGCCTGGAGCAGTACTTC.

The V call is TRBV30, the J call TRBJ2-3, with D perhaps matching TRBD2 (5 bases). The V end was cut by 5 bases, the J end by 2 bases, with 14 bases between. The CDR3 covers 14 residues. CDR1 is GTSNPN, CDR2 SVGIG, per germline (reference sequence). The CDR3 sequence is CAWGRGRPTDTQYF. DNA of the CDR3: TGTGCCTGGGGGAGAGGTCGACCCACAGATACGCAGTATTTT.

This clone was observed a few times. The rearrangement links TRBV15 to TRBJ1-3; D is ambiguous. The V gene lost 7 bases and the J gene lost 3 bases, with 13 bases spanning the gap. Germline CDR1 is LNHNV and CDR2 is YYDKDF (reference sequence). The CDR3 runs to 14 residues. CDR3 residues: CATTSWEIGNTIYF. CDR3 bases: TGTGCCACCACCTCGTGGGAGATTGGAAACACCATATATTTT.

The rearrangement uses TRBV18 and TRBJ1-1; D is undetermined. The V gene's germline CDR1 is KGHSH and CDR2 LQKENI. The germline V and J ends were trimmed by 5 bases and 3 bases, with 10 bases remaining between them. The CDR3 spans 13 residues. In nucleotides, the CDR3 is TGTGCCAGCTCAGTCTCAGTCGACACTGAAGCTTTCTTT. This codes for CASSVSVDTEAFF. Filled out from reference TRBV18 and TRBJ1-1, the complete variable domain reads NAGVMQNPRHLVRRRGQEARLRCSPMKGHSHVYWYRQLPEEGLKFMVYLQKENIIDESGMPKERFSAEFPKEGPSILRIQQVVRGDSAAYFCASSVSVDTEAFFGQGTRLTVV.

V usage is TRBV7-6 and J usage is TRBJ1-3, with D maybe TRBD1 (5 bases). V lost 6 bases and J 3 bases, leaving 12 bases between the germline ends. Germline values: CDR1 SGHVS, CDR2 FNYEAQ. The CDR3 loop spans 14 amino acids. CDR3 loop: CASSPPGRGNTIYF. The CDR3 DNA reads TGTGCCAGCAGTCCCCCAGGGCGTGGAAACACCATATATTTT.

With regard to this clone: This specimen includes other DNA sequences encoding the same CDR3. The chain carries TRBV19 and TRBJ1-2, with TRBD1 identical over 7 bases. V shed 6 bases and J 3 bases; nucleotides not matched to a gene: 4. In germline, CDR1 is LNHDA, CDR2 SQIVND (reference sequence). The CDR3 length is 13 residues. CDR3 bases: TGTGCCAGTAGCCCCCAGGGGGACTATGGCTACACCTTC. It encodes CASSPQGDYGYTF.

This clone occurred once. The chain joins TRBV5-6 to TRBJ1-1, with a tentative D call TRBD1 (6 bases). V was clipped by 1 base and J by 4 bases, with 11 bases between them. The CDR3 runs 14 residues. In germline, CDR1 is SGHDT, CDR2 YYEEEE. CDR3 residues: CASSLWQGSTEAFF. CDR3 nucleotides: TGTGCCAGCAGCTTGTGGCAGGGGAGCACTGAAGCTTTCTTT.

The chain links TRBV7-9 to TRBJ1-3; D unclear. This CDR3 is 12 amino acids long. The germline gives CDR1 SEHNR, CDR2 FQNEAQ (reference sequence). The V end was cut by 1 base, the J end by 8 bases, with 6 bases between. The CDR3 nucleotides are TGTGCCAGCAGCTTAGTAATCTACACCATATATTTT. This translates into CASSLVIYTIYF.

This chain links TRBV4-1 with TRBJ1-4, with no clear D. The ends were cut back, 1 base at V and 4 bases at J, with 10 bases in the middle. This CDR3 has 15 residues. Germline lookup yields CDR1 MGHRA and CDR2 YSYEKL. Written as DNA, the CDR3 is TGCGCCAGCAGCCAAGGAGGGATGGGTAATGAAAAACTGTTTTTT. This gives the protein CASSQGGMGNEKLFF.

The CDR3 nucleotides are TGTGCCAGCAGTAAACAGGGGGTCCCCTACGAGCAGTACTTC. Amino acids: CASSKQGVPYEQYF. The chain employs TRBV28 and TRBJ2-7, with TRBD1 matching over 8 bases. The CDR3 spans 14 residues. CDR1 MDHEN and CDR2 SYDVKM come from the germline V gene. V lost 5 bases and J lost 2; bases outside the gene matches: 5.

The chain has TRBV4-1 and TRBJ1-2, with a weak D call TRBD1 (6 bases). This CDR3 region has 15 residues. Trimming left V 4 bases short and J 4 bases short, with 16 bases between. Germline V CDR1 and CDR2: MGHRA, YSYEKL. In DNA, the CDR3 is TGCGCCAGCAGCCCGTCGAAAGGACAGATCTATGGCTACACCTTC. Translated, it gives CASSPSKGQIYGYTF.

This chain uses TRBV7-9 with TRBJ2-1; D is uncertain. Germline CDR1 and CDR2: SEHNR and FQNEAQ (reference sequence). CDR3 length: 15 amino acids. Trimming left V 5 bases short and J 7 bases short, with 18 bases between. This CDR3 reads CASSPLQAGRNEQFF. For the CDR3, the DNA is TGTGCCAGCAGCCCTCTGCAAGCCGGCAGGAATGAGCAGTTCTTC.

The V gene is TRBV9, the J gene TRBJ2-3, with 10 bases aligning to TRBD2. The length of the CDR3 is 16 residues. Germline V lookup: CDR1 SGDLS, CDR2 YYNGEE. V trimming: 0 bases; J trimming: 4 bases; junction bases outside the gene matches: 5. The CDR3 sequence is CASSVVGLAGADTQYF. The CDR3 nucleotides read TGTGCCAGCAGCGTAGTAGGCCTAGCGGGGGCAGATACGCAGTATTTT.

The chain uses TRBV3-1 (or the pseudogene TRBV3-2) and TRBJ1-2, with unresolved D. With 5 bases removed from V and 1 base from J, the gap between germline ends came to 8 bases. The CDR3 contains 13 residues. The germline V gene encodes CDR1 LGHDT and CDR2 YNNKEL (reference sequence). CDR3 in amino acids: CASSEGINYGYTF. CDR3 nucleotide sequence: TGTGCCAGCAGCGAGGGCATTAACTATGGCTACACCTTC.

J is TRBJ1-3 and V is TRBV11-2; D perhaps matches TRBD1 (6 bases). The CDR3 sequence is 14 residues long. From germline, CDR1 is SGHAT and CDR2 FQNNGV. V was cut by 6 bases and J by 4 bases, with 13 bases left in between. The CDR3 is CASRAGAGGNTIYF. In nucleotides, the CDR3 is TGTGCCAGCAGAGCAGGGGCGGGCGGAAACACCATATATTTT.

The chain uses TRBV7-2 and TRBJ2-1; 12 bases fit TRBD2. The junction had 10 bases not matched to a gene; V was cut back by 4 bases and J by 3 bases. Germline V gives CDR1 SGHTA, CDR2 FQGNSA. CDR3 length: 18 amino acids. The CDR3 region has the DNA TGTGCCAGCAGCTCTAGGGAAAGACTAGCGGGGGACTACAATGAGCAGTTCTTC. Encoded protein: CASSSRERLAGDYNEQFF.

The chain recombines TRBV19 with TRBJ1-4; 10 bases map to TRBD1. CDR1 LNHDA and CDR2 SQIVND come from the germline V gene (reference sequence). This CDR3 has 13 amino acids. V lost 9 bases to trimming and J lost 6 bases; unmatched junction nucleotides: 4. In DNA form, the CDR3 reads TGTGCCAGCCAGGACAGGGGGGATGAAAAACTGTTTTTT. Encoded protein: CASQDRGDEKLFF.

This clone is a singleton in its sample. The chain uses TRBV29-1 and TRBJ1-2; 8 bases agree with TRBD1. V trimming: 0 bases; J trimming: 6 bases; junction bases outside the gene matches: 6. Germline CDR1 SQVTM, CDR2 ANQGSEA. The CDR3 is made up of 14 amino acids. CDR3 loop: CSVEEPLTGDGYTF. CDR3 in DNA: TGCAGCGTTGAAGAACCCCTGACAGGGGATGGCTACACCTTC.

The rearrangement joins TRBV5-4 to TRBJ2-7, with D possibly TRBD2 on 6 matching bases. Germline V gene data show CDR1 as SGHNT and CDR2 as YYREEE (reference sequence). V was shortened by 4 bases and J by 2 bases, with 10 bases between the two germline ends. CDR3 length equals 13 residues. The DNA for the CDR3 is TGTGCCAGCAGCAGTAGCGGTACCTACGAGCAGTACTTC. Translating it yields CASSSSGTYEQYF. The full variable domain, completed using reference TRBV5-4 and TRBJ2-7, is ETGVTQSPTHLIKTRGQQVTLRCSSQSGHNTVSWYQQALGQGPQFIFQYYREEENGRGNFPPRFSGLQFPNYSSELNVNALELDDSALYLCASSSSGTYEQYFGPGTRLTVT.

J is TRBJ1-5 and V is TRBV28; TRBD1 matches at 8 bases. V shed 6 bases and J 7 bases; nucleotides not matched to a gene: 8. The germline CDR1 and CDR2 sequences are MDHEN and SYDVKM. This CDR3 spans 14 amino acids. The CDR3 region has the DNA TGTGCCAGCAGCGTAGACAGGGGTGGCCAGCCCCAGCATTTT. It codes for CASSVDRGGQPQHF.

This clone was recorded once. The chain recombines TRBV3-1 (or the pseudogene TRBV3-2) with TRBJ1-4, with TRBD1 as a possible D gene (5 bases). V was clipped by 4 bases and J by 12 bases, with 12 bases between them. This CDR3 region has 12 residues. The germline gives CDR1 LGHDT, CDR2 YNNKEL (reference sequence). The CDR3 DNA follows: TGTGCCAGCAGCCCCCCGGGGGGTCAACTGTTTTTT. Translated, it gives CASSPPGGQLFF.

The CDR3: CASSYDRSSYNEQFF. In DNA, the CDR3 is TGTGCCAGCAGCTACGACAGAAGCTCCTACAATGAGCAGTTCTTC. J is TRBJ2-1 and V is TRBV7-3, with TRBD1 as a possible D gene (5 bases). The germline V and J ends were trimmed by 4 bases and 0 bases, with 10 bases remaining between them. This CDR3 contains 15 residues. Germline V gene lookup returns CDR1 SGHTA and CDR2 FQGTGA.

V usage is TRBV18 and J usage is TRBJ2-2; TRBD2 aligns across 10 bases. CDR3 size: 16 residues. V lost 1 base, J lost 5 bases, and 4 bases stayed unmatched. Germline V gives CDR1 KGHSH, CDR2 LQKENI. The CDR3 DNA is TGTGCCAGCTCACCACAGACTAGCGGGCCGACCGGGGAGCTGTTTTTT. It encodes CASSPQTSGPTGELFF. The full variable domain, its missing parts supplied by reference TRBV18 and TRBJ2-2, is NAGVMQNPRHLVRRRGQEARLRCSPMKGHSHVYWYRQLPEEGLKFMVYLQKENIIDESGMPKERFSAEFPKEGPSILRIQQVVRGDSAAYFCASSPQTSGPTGELFFGEGSRLTVL.

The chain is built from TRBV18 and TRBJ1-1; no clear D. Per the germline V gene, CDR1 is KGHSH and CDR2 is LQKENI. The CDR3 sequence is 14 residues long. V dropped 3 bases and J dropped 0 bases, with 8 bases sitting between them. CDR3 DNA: TGTGCCAGCTCACCGTTAAATGTGAACACTGAAGCTTTCTTT. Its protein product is CASSPLNVNTEAFF.

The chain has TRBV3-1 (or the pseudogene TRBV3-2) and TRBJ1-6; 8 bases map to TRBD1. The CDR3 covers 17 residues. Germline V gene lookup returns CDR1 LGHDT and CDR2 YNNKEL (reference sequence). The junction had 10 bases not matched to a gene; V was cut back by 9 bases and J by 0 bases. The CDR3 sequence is CARAPGGRSSYNSPLHF. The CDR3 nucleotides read TGTGCCAGAGCTCCAGGGGGCCGGAGCTCCTATAATTCACCCCTCCACTTT.

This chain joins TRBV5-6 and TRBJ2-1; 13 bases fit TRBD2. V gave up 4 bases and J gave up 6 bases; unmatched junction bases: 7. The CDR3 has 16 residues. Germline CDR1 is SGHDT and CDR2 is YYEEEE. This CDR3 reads CASSLRTSGGRNEQFF. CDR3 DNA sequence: TGTGCCAGCAGCCTAAGGACTAGCGGGGGTCGCAATGAGCAGTTCTTC.

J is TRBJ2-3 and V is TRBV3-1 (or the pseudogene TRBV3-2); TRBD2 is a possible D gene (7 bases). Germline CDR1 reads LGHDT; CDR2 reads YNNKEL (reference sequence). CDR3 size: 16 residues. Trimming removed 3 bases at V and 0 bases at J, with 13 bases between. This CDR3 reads CASSQGAGVSTDTQYF. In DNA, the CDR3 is TGTGCCAGCAGCCAGGGGGCGGGGGTTAGCACAGATACGCAGTATTTT.

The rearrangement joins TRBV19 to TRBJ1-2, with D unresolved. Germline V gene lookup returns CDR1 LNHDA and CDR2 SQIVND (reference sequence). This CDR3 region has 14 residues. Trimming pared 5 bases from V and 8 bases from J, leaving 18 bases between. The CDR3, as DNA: TGTGCCAGTAGTCTCGGAGGTCCCCCTAGGGGCTACACCTTC. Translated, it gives CASSLGGPPRGYTF.

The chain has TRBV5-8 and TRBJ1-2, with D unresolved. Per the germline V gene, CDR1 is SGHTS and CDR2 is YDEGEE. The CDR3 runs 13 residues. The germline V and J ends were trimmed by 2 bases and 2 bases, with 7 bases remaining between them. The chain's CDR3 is CASSFSPNYGYTF. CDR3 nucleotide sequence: TGTGCCAGCAGCTTTAGTCCGAACTATGGCTACACCTTC.